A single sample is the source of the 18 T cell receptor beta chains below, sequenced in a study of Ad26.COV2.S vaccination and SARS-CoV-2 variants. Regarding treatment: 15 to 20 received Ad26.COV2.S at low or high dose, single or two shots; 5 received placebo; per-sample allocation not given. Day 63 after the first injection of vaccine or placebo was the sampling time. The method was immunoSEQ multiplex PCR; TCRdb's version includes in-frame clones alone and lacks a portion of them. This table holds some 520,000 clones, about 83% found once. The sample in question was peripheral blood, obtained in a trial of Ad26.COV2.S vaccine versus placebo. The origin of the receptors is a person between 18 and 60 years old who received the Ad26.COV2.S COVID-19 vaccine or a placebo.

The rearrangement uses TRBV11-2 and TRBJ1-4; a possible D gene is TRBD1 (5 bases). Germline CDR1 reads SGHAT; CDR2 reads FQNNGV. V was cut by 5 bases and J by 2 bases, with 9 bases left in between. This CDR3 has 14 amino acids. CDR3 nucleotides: TGTGCCAGCAGCCAGGGTGGCACTAATGAAAAACTGTTTTTT. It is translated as CASSQGGTNEKLFF.

The CDR3 DNA follows: TGCGCCAGCAGCTTGGCCCGGGCTGCTGGAAACACCATATATTTT. This translates into CASSLARAAGNTIYF. The chain has TRBV5-1 and TRBJ1-3, with D hard to call. The CDR3 sequence is 15 residues long. Trimming removed 0 bases from V and 2 bases from J, with 9 bases in between. Germline assignment: CDR1 SGHRS and CDR2 YFSETQ. Full variable domain (rest looked up from reference TRBV5-1 and TRBJ1-3): KAGVTQTPRYLIKTRGQQVTLSCSPISGHRSVSWYQQTPGQGLQFLFEYFSETQRNKGNFPGRFSGRQFSNSRSEMNVSTLELGDSALYLCASSLARAAGNTIYFGEGSWLTVV.

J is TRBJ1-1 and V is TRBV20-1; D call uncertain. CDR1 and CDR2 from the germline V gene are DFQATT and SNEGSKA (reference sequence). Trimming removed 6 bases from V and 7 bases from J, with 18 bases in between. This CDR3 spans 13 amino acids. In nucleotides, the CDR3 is TGCAGTGCCAGTGGACGGAGTACGAATGAAGCTTTCTTT. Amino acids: CSASGRSTNEAFF.

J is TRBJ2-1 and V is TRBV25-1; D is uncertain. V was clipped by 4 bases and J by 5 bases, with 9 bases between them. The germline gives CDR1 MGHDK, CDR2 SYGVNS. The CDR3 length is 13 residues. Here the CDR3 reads CASSVTSHNEQFF. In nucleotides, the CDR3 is TGTGCCAGCAGTGTTACATCTCACAATGAGCAGTTCTTC.

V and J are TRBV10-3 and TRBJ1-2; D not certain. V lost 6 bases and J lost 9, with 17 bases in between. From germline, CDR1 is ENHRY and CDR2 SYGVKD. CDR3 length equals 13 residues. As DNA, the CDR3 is TGTGCCATCAGCTCTGGCTCCCACGAGCGCTACACCTTC. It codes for CAISSGSHERYTF.

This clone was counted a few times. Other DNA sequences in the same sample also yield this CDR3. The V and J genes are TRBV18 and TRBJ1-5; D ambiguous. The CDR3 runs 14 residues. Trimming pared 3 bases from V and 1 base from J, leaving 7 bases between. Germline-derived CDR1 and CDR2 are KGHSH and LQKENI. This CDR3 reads CASSPGGSNQPQHF. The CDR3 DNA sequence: TGTGCCAGCTCACCGGGCGGGAGCAATCAGCCCCAGCATTTT.

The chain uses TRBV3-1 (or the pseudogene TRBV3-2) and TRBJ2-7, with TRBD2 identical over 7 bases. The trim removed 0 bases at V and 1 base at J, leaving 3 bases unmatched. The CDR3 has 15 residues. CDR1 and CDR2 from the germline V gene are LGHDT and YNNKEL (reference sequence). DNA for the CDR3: TGTGCCAGCAGCCAAGACCCACTAGCGTCCTACGAGCAGTACTTC. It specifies CASSQDPLASYEQYF.

CDR3 sequence (DNA): TGTGCTTCGGGACTAGCGGGATCGAGTGAGCAGTTCTTC. Amino acid sequence: CASGLAGSSEQFF. The chain joins TRBV10-3 to TRBJ2-1; TRBD2 agrees at 13 bases. CDR1 is ENHRY and CDR2 is SYGVKD in the germline V gene. The CDR3 runs 13 residues.

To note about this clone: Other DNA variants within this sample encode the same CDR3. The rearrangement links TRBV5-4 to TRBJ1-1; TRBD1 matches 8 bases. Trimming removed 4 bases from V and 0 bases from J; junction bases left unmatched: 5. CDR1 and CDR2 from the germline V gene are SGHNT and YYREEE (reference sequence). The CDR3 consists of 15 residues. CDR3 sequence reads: CASSPPTGVNTEAFF. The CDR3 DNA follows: TGTGCCAGCAGCCCCCCGACAGGGGTGAACACTGAAGCTTTCTTT.

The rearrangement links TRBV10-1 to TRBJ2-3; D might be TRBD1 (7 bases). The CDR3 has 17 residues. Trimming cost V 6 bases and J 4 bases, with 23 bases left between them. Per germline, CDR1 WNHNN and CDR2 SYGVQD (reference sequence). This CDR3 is CASSEGGRGRGADTQYF. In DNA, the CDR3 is TGCGCCAGCAGCGAAGGAGGAAGGGGGCGCGGGGCAGATACGCAGTATTTT.

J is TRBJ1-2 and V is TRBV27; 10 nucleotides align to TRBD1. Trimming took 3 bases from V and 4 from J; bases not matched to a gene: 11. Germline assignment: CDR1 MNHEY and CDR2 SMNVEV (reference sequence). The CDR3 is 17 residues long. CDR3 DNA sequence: TGTGCCAGCAGTTTGAGCTCCGGGACAGGGGTGACCTATGGCTACACCTTC. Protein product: CASSLSSGTGVTYGYTF.

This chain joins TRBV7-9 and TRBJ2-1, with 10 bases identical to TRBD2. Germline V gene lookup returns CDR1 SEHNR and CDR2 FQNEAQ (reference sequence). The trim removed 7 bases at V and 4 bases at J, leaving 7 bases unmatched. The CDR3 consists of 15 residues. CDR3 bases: TGTGCCAGCATTCCGGGACTAGCGATTTACAATGAGCAGTTCTTC. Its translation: CASIPGLAIYNEQFF.

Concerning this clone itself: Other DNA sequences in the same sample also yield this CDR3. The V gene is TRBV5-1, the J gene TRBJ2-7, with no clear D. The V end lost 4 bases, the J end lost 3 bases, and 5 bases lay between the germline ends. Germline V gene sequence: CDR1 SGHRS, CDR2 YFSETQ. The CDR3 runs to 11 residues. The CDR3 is CASSPGYEQYF. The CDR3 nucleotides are TGCGCCAGCAGCCCTGGCTACGAGCAGTACTTC.

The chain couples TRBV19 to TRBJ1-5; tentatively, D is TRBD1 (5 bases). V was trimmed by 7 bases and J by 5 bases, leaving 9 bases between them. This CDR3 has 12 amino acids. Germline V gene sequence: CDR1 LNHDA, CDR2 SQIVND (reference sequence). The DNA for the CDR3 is TGTGCCAGTACCTGGGGGGATCAGCCCCAGCATTTT. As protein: CASTWGDQPQHF.

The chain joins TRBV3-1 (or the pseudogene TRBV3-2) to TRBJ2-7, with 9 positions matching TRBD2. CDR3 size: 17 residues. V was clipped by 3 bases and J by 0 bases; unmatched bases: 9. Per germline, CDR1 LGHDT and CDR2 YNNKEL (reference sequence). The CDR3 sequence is CASSQGEREAPSYEQYF. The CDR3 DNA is TGTGCCAGCAGCCAGGGCGAGCGGGAGGCCCCCTCCTACGAGCAGTACTTC.

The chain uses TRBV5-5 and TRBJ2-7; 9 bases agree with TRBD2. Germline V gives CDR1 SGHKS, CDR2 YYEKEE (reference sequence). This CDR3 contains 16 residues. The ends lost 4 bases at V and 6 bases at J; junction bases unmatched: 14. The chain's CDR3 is CASSPGSSRGGTEQYF. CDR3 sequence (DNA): TGTGCCAGCAGCCCCGGGAGTTCGCGGGGGGGAACCGAGCAGTACTTC.

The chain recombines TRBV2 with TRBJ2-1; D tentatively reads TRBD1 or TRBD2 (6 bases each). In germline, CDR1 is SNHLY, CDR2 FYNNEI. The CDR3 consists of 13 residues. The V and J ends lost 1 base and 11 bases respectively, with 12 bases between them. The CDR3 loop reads CASSEGGRDKQFF. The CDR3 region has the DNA TGTGCCAGCAGTGAAGGGGGGCGGGATAAGCAGTTCTTC.

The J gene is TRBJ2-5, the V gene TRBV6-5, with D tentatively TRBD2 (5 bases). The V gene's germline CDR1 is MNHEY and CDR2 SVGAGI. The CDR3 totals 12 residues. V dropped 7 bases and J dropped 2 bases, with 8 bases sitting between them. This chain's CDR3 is CASMLAQETQYF. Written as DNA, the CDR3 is TGTGCCAGCATGCTAGCTCAAGAGACCCAGTACTTC.